The present T cell receptor (beta chain) was sequenced within a study of shared clonotypes between healthy human individuals. In the study overall: CD4 naive and memory got three plates each, CD8 naive two, CD8 memory one. Findings and caveats of the study: Sharing across four donors was seen in 4% to 6.5% of naive CD4 clonotypes.

The germline V gene encodes CDR1 ENHRY and CDR2 SYGVKD. This CDR3 is built from 13 residues. V was pared by 4 bases and J by 3 bases, with 9 bases between. Per sorted-subset replicate PCR, input was approximately 0.2 ug DNA, representing tens of thousands of T cell genomes. Profiling relied on immunoSEQ multiplex PCR, and the TCRdb table lists in-frame clones only, not all of them. Of about 2.1 million clones listed, 93% are singletons. Naive CD8 populations comprised CD45RO-negative cells positively selected for CCR7, excluding terminally differentiated effector memory CD45RA+ cells. The study enrolled healthy HIV-negative adults without recent acute infections or vaccinations as donors. In this sample, this clone turned up a few times. What it binds is not known.

The chain uses TRBV10-3 and TRBJ1-1; D is unresolved. This receptor was obtained from a man aged 18 to 30 in good health. Some clones in this sample may be carry-over from other donors' samples. Source material: naive CD8+ T cells from PBMCs. The CDR3 bases are TGTGCCATCAGTGCAACGGTCGACACTGAAGCTTTCTTT. Translating gives CAISATVDTEAFF.